The rows below give T cell receptor beta chains drawn from one sample of a study of post-analysis software for immune sequencing data. TCRdb re-called the PCR reads with MiXCR, one entry per CDR3 protein. The data show some 700,000 distinct CDR3 sequences, 55% to 60% seen once. Sequencing was performed on blood. The receptors were gathered from a girl aged 2 to 9 with multiple sclerosis. CDR3s include the opening cysteine and the closing phenylalanine or tryptophan. A D gene is named only where the DNA matches it firmly. Where a row states a size, it is once, few, many or the class of an expanded clone; other rows omit it.

d_call	clone_size	v_call	j_call	cdr3_nt	cdr3_aa
-	-	TRBV7-9	TRBJ2-5	TGTGCCAGCAGCTCCCGGCAGGGACGGGGTGAGGAGACCCAGTACTTC	CASSSRQGRGEETQYF
-	few	TRBV9	TRBJ2-1	TGTGCCAGCAGCGTAGGGGCCCCAAGCTCCTACAATGAGCAGTTCTTC	CASSVGAPSSYNEQFF
TRBD2	-	TRBV10-3	TRBJ2-1	TGTGCCATCAGTGAAAGAGCGGGGGGGCTGAACAATGAGCAGTTCTTC	CAISERAGGLNNEQFF
TRBD2	-	TRBV12-3/TRBV12-4	TRBJ2-1	TGTGCCAGCTCGACATCACGGGGGGGCCTCAATGAGCAGTTCTTC	CASSTSRGGLNEQFF
-	-	TRBV2	TRBJ1-2	TGTGCCAGCAGTGAATCGAAATTTGGCGAAGCTAACTATGGCTACACCTTC	CASSESKFGEANYGYTF
TRBD2	-	TRBV14	TRBJ2-3	TGTGCCAGCAGCCGCCTTACTAGCGCCATGGGCACAGATACGCAGTATTTT	CASSRLTSAMGTDTQYF
TRBD2	-	TRBV6-1	TRBJ2-1	TGTGCCAGCAGCCTACTAGCGGGGGATATCTCCTACAATGAGCAGTTCTTC	CASSLLAGDISYNEQFF
-	once	TRBV25-1	TRBJ2-1	TGTGCCAGCACCCCCACCGGGGAACTAGCCTCCCCCTTCGGTGAGCAGTTCTTC	CASTPTGELASPFGEQFF
TRBD1	-	TRBV20-1	TRBJ1-3	TGCAGTGCGCATGCTGGGACAGGGATCTGGGGAGGAAACACCATATATTTT	CSAHAGTGIWGGNTIYF
TRBD2	few	TRBV6-6	TRBJ2-4	TGTGCCAGCAGTTCCTCGGGGGGAAACATTCAGTACTTC	CASSSSGGNIQYF
-	-	TRBV29-1	TRBJ1-1	TGCAGCGTAGTGGGACGGACGAACACTGAAGCTTTCTTT	CSVVGRTNTEAFF
-	many	TRBV12-3/TRBV12-4	TRBJ2-5	TGTGCCAGCAGTTTGGGCAGGGGAGAGACCCAGTACTTC	CASSLGRGETQYF
-	-	TRBV12-3/TRBV12-4	TRBJ1-2	TGTGCCAGCAGGGGGGTCGGCGGGGGCTACACCTTC	CASRGVGGGYTF
-	few	TRBV27	TRBJ2-7	TGTGCCAGCAGACAGGGCGGTTACGAGCAGTACTTC	CASRQGGYEQYF
-	-	TRBV7-9	TRBJ2-1	TGTGCCAGCAGCCTGAGGAGTGGGGGAGACAATGAGCAGTTCTTC	CASSLRSGGDNEQFF
-	-	TRBV10-1	TRBJ2-1	TGCGCCAGCAGTGAGTCGATCAGCACCTCCTACAATGAGCAGTTCTTC	CASSESISTSYNEQFF
TRBD1	-	TRBV15	TRBJ2-1	TGTGCCACCAGCAGAGTTGGACAGGGGGCTTACAATGAGCAGTTCTTC	CATSRVGQGAYNEQFF
-	-	TRBV13	TRBJ2-1	TGTGCCAGCAGCCCCCTGGACAGTCCTCATGAGCAGTTCTTC	CASSPLDSPHEQFF
-	few	TRBV5-1	TRBJ2-5	TGCGCCAGCAGCTTTCAGGGTCCGCAAGAGACCCAGTACTTC	CASSFQGPQETQYF
-	once	TRBV7-9	TRBJ1-2	TGTGCCAGCAGCGGATACAGGGAGTCCTATGGCTACACCTTC	CASSGYRESYGYTF
TRBD2	-	TRBV5-6	TRBJ2-7	TGTGCCAGCAGCTTGGGCCCAACTAGCGGGGGCGAGCAGTACTTC	CASSLGPTSGGEQYF
-	-	TRBV10-3	TRBJ1-5	TGTGCCATCAGGGACGGGTGGGAGGATCAGCCCCAGCATTTT	CAIRDGWEDQPQHF
TRBD1	once	TRBV5-1	TRBJ1-2	TGCGCCAGCAGCGGTTCAGGGGGCGACTATGGCTACACCTTC	CASSGSGGDYGYTF
-	-	TRBV5-1	TRBJ2-7	TGCGCCAGCAATAGGCAGGGCGGTTACGAGCAGTACTTC	CASNRQGGYEQYF
-	few	TRBV29-1	TRBJ1-1	TGCAGCGTTGAGGCAGCAACGAACACTGAAGCTTTCTTT	CSVEAATNTEAFF
-	once	TRBV6-5	TRBJ2-5	TGTGCCAGCAGTTACTCGTGGCAGCAAGAGACCCAGTACTTC	CASSYSWQQETQYF
-	-	TRBV6-4	TRBJ2-3	TGTGCCAGCAGTGAAGCGGTTAGCACAGATACGCAGTATTTT	CASSEAVSTDTQYF
TRBD1	-	TRBV3-1	TRBJ1-2	TGTGCCAGCAGCCAACGCAGCGGGACAGGGAACCTCCATGGCTACACCTTC	CASSQRSGTGNLHGYTF
-	-	TRBV12-3/TRBV12-4	TRBJ2-3	TGTGCCGGCAGTTTAGTATCTTCCACAGATACGCAGTATTTT	CAGSLVSSTDTQYF
-	few	TRBV7-3	TRBJ2-1	TGTGCCAGCACCCATTGGGAGGGAGGGGGGTTAAATGAGCAGTTCTTC	CASTHWEGGGLNEQFF
-	-	TRBV25-1	TRBJ2-3	TGTGCCAGCGGGGCAGGCCGTTCTACCACAGATACGCAGTATTTT	CASGAGRSTTDTQYF
-	-	TRBV7-3	TRBJ2-1	TGTGCCAGCAGCTTAACATCGCGGGGCTACAATGAGCAGTTCTTC	CASSLTSRGYNEQFF
-	-	TRBV6-2/TRBV6-3	TRBJ1-5	TGTGCCAGCAGCCCCCCCGGCGGGGGCAATCAGCCCCAGCATTTT	CASSPPGGGNQPQHF
TRBD2	-	TRBV29-1	TRBJ2-7	TGCAGCGTCATGACTAGCGGGAGCTACGAGCAGTACTTC	CSVMTSGSYEQYF